The rows below give T cell receptor beta chains drawn from one sample of a study of T cells after yellow fever vaccination. Each CDR3 protein is one row after TCRdb ran MiXCR on the 5' RACE reads. The data contain some 550,000 distinct CDR3 sequences, around 21% of them seen just once; the ten biggest clones take up around 15%. Sequencing used PBMCs, obtained 15 days after the yellow fever booster vaccination. All receptors come from a man aged 25-40 years who received the YFV17D yellow fever vaccine. CDR3s leave out the opening cysteine and the closing phenylalanine or tryptophan. Some rows have no size entry. The others give once, few or many, or a class for an expanded clone.

v_call clone_size cdr3_aa
TRBV5-1 few ASEVGMGTDTQY
TRBV7-6 . ASSFRLGDTQY
TRBV4-3 . ASSQDAGSYEQY
TRBV6-1 . ASSGAGHMNTEAF
TRBV18 . ASSPWEGIAGEGDTQY
TRBV7-2 few ASSSDRGTPSRDEQF
TRBV12-3/TRBV12-4 . ASSRVAYGYT
TRBV5-5 once ASGTEQETQY
TRBV20-1 . SAISGTQETQY
TRBV7-6 few ASSRGDRVRQY
TRBV5-4 . ASSFDLFNEQF
TRBV9 few ASSVSGIGYNEQF
TRBV27 . ASSQDRWGETQY